This TCR beta chain came from a study of CD8+CD57+ T cells in acquired aplastic anemia. Whole-study findings and limits: Roughly 28 was the count of CD8+ CDR3 sequences that patients shared with controls.

This clonotype was picked up a small number of times. Its antigen remains unidentified. V lost 6 bases and J 12 bases, leaving 19 bases between the germline ends. Germline V CDR1 and CDR2: SGHTA, FQGNSA. The CDR3 spans 13 residues. Patients who underwent sequencing had shown CD8+CD57+ cell expansion by flow cytometry. With no exception, the patients had severe acquired aplastic anemia. There was no therapy given to any patient before the blood sampling took place. Investigators profiled TCR beta VDJ and CDR3 from genomic DNA template. Using its own MiXCR run on the reads, TCRdb lists one record per CDR3 protein. This table holds 200,000 to 250,000 distinct CDR3 sequences, 60% to 80% found once.

Sequencing was carried out using sorted CD4+, CD8+, or CD8+CD57+ T cells (not recorded which) from PBMCs. The J gene is TRBJ2-3, the V gene TRBV7-2; a weak D match, TRBD1 (6 bases). The source is a human donor with aplastic anemia. The CDR3 sequence is CASRKLTGTLQYF. Written as DNA, the CDR3 is TGTGCCAGCAGAAAGCTCACAGGGACACTACAGTATTTT. Full variable domain (rest looked up from reference TRBV7-2 and TRBJ2-3): GAGVSQSPSNKVTEKGKDVELRCDPISGHTALYWYRQSLGQGLEFLIYFQGNSAPDKSGLPSDRFSAERTGGSVSTLTIQRTQQEDSAVYLCASRKLTGTLQYFGPGTRLTVL.